This T cell receptor (beta chain) was captured by sequencing in a study of blood T cell repertoires in COVID-19. The table came from immunoSEQ multiplex PCR; TCRdb's copy has only in-frame clones and leaves some out. The table lists about 310,000 clones, 90% of them singletons, with about 1% in the top ten. V dropped 4 bases and J dropped 7; count of bases not matched to a gene: 6. CDR1 is MNHEY, CDR2 SVGEGT, per germline. The CDR3 runs to 15 residues. This clone showed up just once. The TCR comes from a woman in her 40s with COVID-19, enrolled during active disease. The chain employs TRBV6-2 or TRBV6-3 and TRBJ2-1; 11 nucleotides match TRBD2. The sample comprised peripheral blood. The CDR3 DNA sequence: TGTGCCAGCAGTTCCTTAGCGGGAGGGAGGAATGAGCAGTTCTTC. The encoded protein is CASSSLAGGRNEQFF.